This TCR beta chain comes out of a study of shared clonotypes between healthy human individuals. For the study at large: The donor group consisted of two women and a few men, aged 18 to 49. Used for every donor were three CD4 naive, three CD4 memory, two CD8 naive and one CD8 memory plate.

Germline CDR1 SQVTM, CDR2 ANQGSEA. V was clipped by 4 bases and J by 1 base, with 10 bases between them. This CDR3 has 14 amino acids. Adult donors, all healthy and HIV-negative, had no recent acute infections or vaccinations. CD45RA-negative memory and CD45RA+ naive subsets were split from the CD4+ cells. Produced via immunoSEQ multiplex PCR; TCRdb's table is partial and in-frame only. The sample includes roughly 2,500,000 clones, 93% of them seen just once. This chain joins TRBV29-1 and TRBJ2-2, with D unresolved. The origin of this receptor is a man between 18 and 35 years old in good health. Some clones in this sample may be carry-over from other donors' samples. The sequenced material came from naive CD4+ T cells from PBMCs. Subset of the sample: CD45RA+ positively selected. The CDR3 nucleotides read TGCAGCGTTGTTCGCGGCAAGAACACCGGGGAGCTGTTTTTT. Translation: CSVVRGKNTGELFF.